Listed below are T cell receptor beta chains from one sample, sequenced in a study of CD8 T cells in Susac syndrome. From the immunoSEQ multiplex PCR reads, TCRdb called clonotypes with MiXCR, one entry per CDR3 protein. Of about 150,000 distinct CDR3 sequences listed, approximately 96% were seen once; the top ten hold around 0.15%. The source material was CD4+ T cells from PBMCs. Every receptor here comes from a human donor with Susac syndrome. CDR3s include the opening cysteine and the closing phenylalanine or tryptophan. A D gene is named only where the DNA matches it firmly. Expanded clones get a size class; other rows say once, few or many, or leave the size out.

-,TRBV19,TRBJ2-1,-,CASSNPPEYNEQFF,TGTGCCAGTAGCAACCCGCCGGAGTACAATGAGCAGTTCTTC
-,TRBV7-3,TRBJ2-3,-,CASSVRGDTQYF,TGTGCCAGCAGCGTTCGGGGGGATACGCAGTATTTT
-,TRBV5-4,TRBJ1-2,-,CASSPLNYGYTF,TGTGCCAGCAGCCCCCTAAACTATGGCTACACCTTC
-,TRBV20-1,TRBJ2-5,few,CSARQQETQYF,TGCAGTGCTCGACAGCAAGAGACCCAGTACTTC
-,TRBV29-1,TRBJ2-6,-,CSVEGAWGTGANVLTF,TGCAGCGTTGAAGGGGCGTGGGGAACTGGGGCCAACGTCCTGACTTTC
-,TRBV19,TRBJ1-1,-,CASRVSGARTEAFF,TGTGCCAGTAGAGTCTCAGGGGCGCGTACTGAAGCTTTCTTT
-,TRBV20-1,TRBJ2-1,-,CSARDERSYNEQFF,TGCAGTGCTAGAGACGAGCGGTCCTACAATGAGCAGTTCTTC
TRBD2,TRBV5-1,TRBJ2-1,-,CASSLPSGGTGEQFF,TGCGCCAGCAGCTTACCTAGCGGGGGTACGGGTGAGCAGTTCTTC
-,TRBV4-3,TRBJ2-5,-,CASSQAWQYQETQYF,TGCGCCAGCAGCCAAGCGTGGCAGTACCAAGAGACCCAGTACTTC
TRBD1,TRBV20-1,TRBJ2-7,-,CSARLQGGEQYF,TGCAGTGCTAGGCTACAGGGGGGCGAGCAGTACTTC
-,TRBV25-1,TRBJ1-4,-,CASSAYGGWNEKLFF,TGTGCCAGCTCGGCTTATGGCGGATGGAATGAAAAACTGTTTTTT
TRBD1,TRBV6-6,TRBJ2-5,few,CASRGDRGPETQYF,TGTGCCAGCCGCGGGGACAGGGGGCCGGAGACCCAGTACTTC
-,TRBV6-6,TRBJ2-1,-,CASSYSPFSSYNEQFF,TGTGCCAGCAGTTACTCTCCCTTCAGCTCCTACAATGAGCAGTTCTTC
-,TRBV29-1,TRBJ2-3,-,CSAVPGTDTQYF,TGCAGCGCCGTCCCAGGCACAGATACGCAGTATTTT
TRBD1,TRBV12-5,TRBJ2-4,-,CASGPRQGRNIQYF,TGTGCTAGTGGTCCTCGACAGGGGAGGAACATTCAGTACTTC
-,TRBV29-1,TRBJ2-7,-,CSVGETYEQYF,TGCAGCGTTGGGGAGACCTACGAGCAGTACTTC
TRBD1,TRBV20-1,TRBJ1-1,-,CSARDPGQGDEAFF,TGCAGTGCTAGAGATCCGGGACAGGGAGACGAAGCTTTCTTT
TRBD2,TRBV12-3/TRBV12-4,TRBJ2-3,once,CASRPGLAGSTQYF,TGTGCCAGCAGGCCGGGACTAGCGGGGAGTACGCAGTATTTT
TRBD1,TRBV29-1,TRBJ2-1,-,CSEADRGKDEQFF,TGCAGCGAGGCGGACAGGGGAAAGGATGAGCAGTTCTTC
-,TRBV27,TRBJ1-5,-,CASSLVGEYQPQHF,TGTGCCAGCAGTTTAGTAGGAGAGTATCAGCCCCAGCATTTT
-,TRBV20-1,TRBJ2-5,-,CSAPVRIGETQYF,TGCAGTGCTCCCGTGAGGATCGGAGAGACCCAGTACTTC
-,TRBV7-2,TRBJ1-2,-,CASSFGTGNGYTF,TGTGCCAGCAGCTTTGGGACGGGGAATGGCTACACCTTC
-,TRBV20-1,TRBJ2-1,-,CSASGTLGDEQFF,TGCAGTGCTAGTGGCACCCTTGGGGATGAGCAGTTCTTC
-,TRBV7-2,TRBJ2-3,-,CASSPYGAGDTQYF,TGTGCCAGCAGCCCTTACGGGGCTGGGGATACGCAGTATTTT
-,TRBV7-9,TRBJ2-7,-,CASSPTGYPYEQYF,TGTGCCAGCAGCCCCACAGGGTACCCCTACGAGCAGTACTTC
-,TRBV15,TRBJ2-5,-,CATSRDRFGSSETQYF,TGTGCCACCAGCAGAGATCGGTTCGGGAGTTCGGAGACCCAGTACTTC
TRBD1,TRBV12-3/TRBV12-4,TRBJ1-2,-,CASTLGQGGPVNYGYTF,TGTGCCAGCACCCTCGGACAGGGAGGCCCCGTCAACTATGGCTACACCTTC
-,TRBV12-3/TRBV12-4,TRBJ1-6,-,CASSLGGKGDSPLHF,TGTGCCAGCAGTTTAGGTGGCAAAGGGGATTCACCCCTCCACTTT
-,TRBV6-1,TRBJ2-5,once,CASSGRLQWDQYF,TGTGCCAGCAGTGGCCGACTCCAATGGGACCAGTACTTC
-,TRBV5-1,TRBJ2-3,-,CASSLSGSADTQYF,TGCGCCAGCAGCTTGTCCGGCTCCGCGGATACGCAGTATTTT
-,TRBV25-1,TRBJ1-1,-,CASLGDTEAFF,TGTGCCAGCCTTGGAGACACTGAAGCTTTCTTT
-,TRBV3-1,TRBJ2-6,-,CASTSKWAKASGANVLTF,TGTGCCAGCACCTCGAAATGGGCCAAAGCCTCTGGGGCCAACGTCCTGACTTTC
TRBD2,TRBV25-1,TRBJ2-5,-,CASSDGLGKETQYF,TGTGCCAGCAGTGACGGACTAGGGAAAGAGACCCAGTACTTC
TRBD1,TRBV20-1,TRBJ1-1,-,CSAPLGAQGATEAFF,TGCAGTGCTCCCCTCGGGGCCCAGGGGGCCACTGAAGCTTTCTTT
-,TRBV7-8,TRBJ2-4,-,CASSLEYGRGAKNIQYF,TGTGCCAGCAGCTTAGAGTACGGCAGGGGAGCCAAAAACATTCAGTACTTC
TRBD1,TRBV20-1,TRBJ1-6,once,CSARPGQGALAYNSPLHF,TGCAGTGCCAGACCGGGACAGGGGGCTCTCGCCTATAATTCACCCCTCCACTTT
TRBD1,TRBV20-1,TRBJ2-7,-,CSASTSNRGNYEQYF,TGCAGTGCTAGTACATCAAACAGGGGTAATTACGAGCAGTACTTC